These T cell receptor beta chains were read from a single sample in a study of graft-versus-host responses after intestinal transplantation. These receptors lack a known antigen. The assay was immunoSEQ multiplex PCR, and TCRdb's table has in-frame clones only and misses some. The data hold around 110,000 clones, with roughly 87% observed a single time. This specimen consisted of unstimulated CD4+ T cells sorted from spleen or lymph node cells, obtained before transplant. The origin of the receptors is a human donor who was the organ donor for an intestinal transplant. The CDR3 runs from the conserved cysteine through the conserved F or W. Each record gives: J gene, V gene, D gene, clone size, CDR3 protein, CDR3 DNA. D genes are given only for firm matches. Only part of the rows carry a size: once, few, many, or a class if the clone is expanded.

TRBJ2-1	TRBV7-7	TRBD2	-	CASSQGTSGNNEQFF	TGTGCTAGCAGCCAAGGGACTAGCGGGAACAATGAGCAGTTCTTC
TRBJ1-5	TRBV27	-	-	CASSSPYQPQHF	TGTGCCAGCAGTTCCCCCTATCAGCCCCAGCATTTT
TRBJ2-3	TRBV28	TRBD1	-	CASSSGQGPDTQYF	TGTGCCAGCAGTTCCGGACAGGGGCCAGATACGCAGTATTTT
TRBJ1-3	TRBV7-2	-	-	CASSLALIGPSSGNTIYF	TGTGCCAGCAGCTTGGCACTAATAGGGCCCTCCTCTGGAAACACCATATATTTT
TRBJ1-2	TRBV18	-	-	CASSPQFMGGVNYGYTF	TGTGCCAGCTCACCACAATTTATGGGGGGCGTTAACTATGGCTACACCTTC
TRBJ2-3	TRBV19	-	-	CASRLWGAYTDTQYF	TGTGCCAGTAGATTGTGGGGGGCTTACACAGATACGCAGTATTTT
TRBJ2-1	TRBV9	TRBD2	-	CASSVTGTSGNEQFF	TGTGCCAGCAGCGTCACCGGGACTAGCGGAAATGAGCAGTTCTTC
TRBJ2-2	TRBV6-1	TRBD1	few	CAIHRGIDTGELFF	TGTGCCATCCACAGGGGTATAGACACCGGGGAGCTGTTTTTT
TRBJ1-2	TRBV6-5	-	-	CASSYRAVYGYTF	TGTGCCAGCAGTTACCGGGCAGTCTATGGCTACACCTTC
TRBJ2-1	TRBV29-1	-	-	CSVDGAGTNEQFF	TGCAGCGTTGACGGTGCTGGAACCAATGAGCAGTTCTTC
TRBJ2-5	TRBV5-5	TRBD2	-	CASSLTGSGLAGPETQYF	TGTGCCAGCAGCTTGACTGGTTCAGGACTAGCGGGGCCAGAGACCCAGTACTTC
TRBJ2-7	TRBV7-2	-	-	CASSLGSYEQYF	TGTGCCAGCAGCCTGGGCTCCTACGAGCAGTACTTC
TRBJ2-3	TRBV2	-	-	CASSEALASTDTQYF	TGTGCCAGCAGTGAAGCGCTAGCGAGTACAGATACGCAGTATTTT
TRBJ1-2	TRBV5-1	-	few	CASSPDRKGYTF	TGCGCCAGCAGCCCTGACAGGAAGGGCTACACCTTC
TRBJ2-3	TRBV7-2	-	-	CASSLSSRGSTDTQYF	TGTGCCAGCAGCTTATCTAGCCGGGGTAGCACAGATACGCAGTATTTT
TRBJ1-1	TRBV5-1	TRBD1	-	CASSLAGRGLNTEAFF	TGCGCCAGCAGCTTGGCCGGCAGGGGGCTGAACACTGAAGCTTTCTTT
TRBJ2-3	TRBV6-6	-	-	CASSSQGDTQYF	TGTGCCAGCAGCTCTCAGGGCGATACGCAGTATTTT
TRBJ1-1	TRBV6-1	-	-	CAIHASKAEAFF	TGTGCCATCCACGCGAGTAAAGCTGAAGCTTTCTTT
TRBJ2-1	TRBV5-6	-	-	CASSSLVRTFRNEQFF	TGTGCCAGCAGCTCCTTGGTGCGGACCTTTCGCAATGAGCAGTTCTTC
TRBJ2-7	TRBV5-1	-	-	CASSLGQSYEQYF	TGCGCCAGCAGCTTGGGACAATCCTACGAGCAGTACTTC
TRBJ2-7	TRBV7-3	TRBD1	-	CASSLIEGQVTYEQYF	TGTGCCAGCAGCTTAATTGAGGGACAGGTGACCTACGAGCAGTACTTC
TRBJ1-1	TRBV29-1	-	once	CSVAGGFVNTEAFF	TGCAGCGTTGCTGGGGGATTCGTGAACACTGAAGCTTTCTTT
TRBJ1-3	TRBV15	-	few	CATSSRARSSGNTIYF	TGTGCCACCAGCAGCAGGGCGAGGTCCTCTGGAAACACCATATATTTT
TRBJ2-3	TRBV30	-	-	CAWSLPGGRDTQYF	TGTGCCTGGAGCCTCCCTGGGGGTCGAGATACGCAGTATTTT
TRBJ2-7	TRBV5-5	-	-	CASSLVSGTYEQYF	TGTGCCAGCAGCTTGGTGTCGGGGACCTACGAGCAGTACTTC
TRBJ1-5	TRBV7-3	-	-	CASSLEVNQPQHF	TGTGCCAGCAGCTTAGAAGTAAATCAGCCCCAGCATTTT
TRBJ2-7	TRBV7-9	-	few	CASSKALTGSPYEQYF	TGTGCCAGCAGCAAAGCACTGACGGGGTCCCCATACGAGCAGTACTTC
TRBJ1-3	TRBV4-1	-	-	CASSQGQIRAAGNTIYF	TGCGCCAGCAGCCAAGGCCAAATTCGGGCGGCTGGAAACACCATATATTTT
TRBJ2-5	TRBV2	-	once	CASSREETQYF	TGTGCCAGCAGCAGGGAAGAGACCCAGTACTTC
TRBJ2-1	TRBV7-8	-	-	CASSLEARYNEQFF	TGTGCCAGCAGCTTAGAGGCTCGGTACAATGAGCAGTTCTTC
TRBJ1-2	TRBV25-1	-	-	CASRGQGHYGYTF	TGTGCCAGCAGAGGCCAGGGGCACTATGGCTACACCTTC
TRBJ2-5	TRBV2	-	once	CASSERRGQGVETQYF	TGTGCCAGCAGTGAAAGGAGGGGGCAGGGAGTGGAGACCCAGTACTTC
TRBJ1-6	TRBV11-3	-	-	CASSLSPTDSPLHF	TGTGCCAGCAGCTTAAGCCCAACCGATTCACCCCTCCACTTT
TRBJ1-3	TRBV19	-	-	CASSIVPTVPSGNTIYF	TGTGCCAGTAGTATAGTACCCACAGTTCCCTCTGGAAACACCATATATTTT
TRBJ1-1	TRBV11-3	-	-	CASSLDSHVNTEAFF	TGTGCCAGCAGCTTAGATAGCCACGTGAACACTGAAGCTTTCTTT
TRBJ1-5	TRBV2	-	-	CASSEELSPQHF	TGTGCCAGCAGTGAAGAACTATCGCCCCAGCATTTT
TRBJ1-6	TRBV5-6	-	once	CASSFGRSPLHF	TGTGCCAGCAGCTTTGGGCGTTCACCCCTCCACTTT
TRBJ1-1	TRBV18	-	-	CASSPRRVLNTEAFF	TGTGCCAGCTCACCAAGGAGGGTGTTGAACACTGAAGCTTTCTTT
TRBJ1-3	TRBV7-6	TRBD1	few	CASSPTSQGGGYGNTIYF	TGTGCCAGCAGCCCAACGTCCCAGGGGGGCGGGTATGGAAACACCATATATTTT
TRBJ2-3	TRBV7-9	-	-	CASSLDYSTDTQYF	TGTGCCAGCAGCTTGGACTATTCCACAGATACGCAGTATTTT
TRBJ2-7	TRBV4-2	-	-	CASSLESPSYEQYF	TGTGCCAGCAGCTTGGAGAGTCCCTCCTACGAGCAGTACTTC
TRBJ2-7	TRBV7-3	-	-	CASSLTGGYEQYF	TGTGCCAGCAGCTTAACAGGGGGCTACGAGCAGTACTTC
TRBJ2-5	TRBV7-2	-	-	CASSNRGLGGVQETQYF	TGTGCCAGCAGCAACAGAGGTCTGGGGGGAGTACAAGAGACCCAGTACTTC
TRBJ2-7	TRBV12-5	-	-	CASGLVRFGGPSSYEQYF	TGTGCTAGTGGTTTGGTACGCTTTGGAGGGCCTAGCTCCTACGAGCAGTACTTC
TRBJ2-3	TRBV6-1	TRBD1	-	CASSGLDRGGDTQYF	TGTGCCAGCAGTGGACTGGACAGGGGAGGGGATACGCAGTATTTT
TRBJ1-6	TRBV7-3	-	few	CASSLESGVGSPLHF	TGTGCCAGCAGCTTAGAATCAGGGGTTGGTTCACCCCTCCACTTT
TRBJ2-7	TRBV11-2	-	-	CASSLGLDFIDEQYF	TGTGCCAGCAGCTTAGGACTAGATTTTATTGACGAGCAGTACTTC
TRBJ1-2	TRBV6-5	TRBD1	-	CASSLIQGASGYTF	TGTGCCAGCAGTCTTATACAGGGGGCTTCTGGCTACACCTTC
TRBJ1-2	TRBV28	TRBD1	-	CASSPGQSHYGYTF	TGTGCCAGCAGCCCGGGACAGAGTCACTATGGCTACACCTTC
TRBJ1-5	TRBV6-4	-	few	CASSDTGPVQPQHF	TGTGCCAGCAGTGATACAGGGCCGGTTCAGCCCCAGCATTTT
TRBJ1-6	TRBV6-1	TRBD1	-	CASSEEGQINSPLHF	TGTGCCAGCAGTGAAGAGGGACAGATCAATTCACCCCTCCACTTT
TRBJ2-7	TRBV5-4	TRBD2	-	CASSLTIAGEGDEQYF	TGTGCCAGCAGCTTGACCATAGCGGGAGAAGGGGACGAGCAGTACTTC
TRBJ2-2	TRBV6-6	-	-	CASSYGSGTGELFF	TGTGCCAGCAGTTACGGGAGTGGAACCGGGGAGCTGTTTTTT
TRBJ2-1	TRBV29-1	TRBD2	-	CSVEWTRGEQFF	TGCAGCGTTGAGTGGACTAGGGGTGAGCAGTTCTTC